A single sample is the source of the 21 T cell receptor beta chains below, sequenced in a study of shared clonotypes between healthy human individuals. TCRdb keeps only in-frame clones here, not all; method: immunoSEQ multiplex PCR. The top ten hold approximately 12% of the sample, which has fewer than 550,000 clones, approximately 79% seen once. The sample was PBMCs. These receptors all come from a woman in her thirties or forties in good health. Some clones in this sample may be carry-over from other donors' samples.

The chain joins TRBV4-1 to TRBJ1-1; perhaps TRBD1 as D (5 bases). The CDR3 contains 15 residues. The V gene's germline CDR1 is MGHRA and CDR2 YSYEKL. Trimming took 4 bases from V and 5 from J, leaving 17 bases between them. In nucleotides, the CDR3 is TGCGCCAGCAGCCCTAGGGCGGGGGTCTGGACTGAAGCTTTCTTT. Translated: CASSPRAGVWTEAFF.

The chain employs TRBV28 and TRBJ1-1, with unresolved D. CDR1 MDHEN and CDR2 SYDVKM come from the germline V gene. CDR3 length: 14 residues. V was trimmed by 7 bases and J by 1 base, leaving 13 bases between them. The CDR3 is CASTPSGKNTEAFF. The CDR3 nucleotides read TGTGCCAGCACCCCAAGTGGGAAGAACACTGAAGCTTTCTTT. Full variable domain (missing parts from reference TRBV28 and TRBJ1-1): DVKVTQSSRYLVKRTGEKVFLECVQDMDHENMFWYRQDPGLGLRLIYFSYDVKMKEKGDIPEGYSVSREKKERFSLILESASTNQTSMYLCASTPSGKNTEAFFGQGTRLTVV.

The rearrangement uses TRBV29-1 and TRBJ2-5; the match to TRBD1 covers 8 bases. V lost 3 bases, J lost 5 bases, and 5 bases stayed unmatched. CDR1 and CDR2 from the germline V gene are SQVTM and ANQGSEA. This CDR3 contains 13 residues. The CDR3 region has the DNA TGCAGCGTTGATTACAGGGGGTTTGAGACCCAGTACTTC. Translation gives CSVDYRGFETQYF.

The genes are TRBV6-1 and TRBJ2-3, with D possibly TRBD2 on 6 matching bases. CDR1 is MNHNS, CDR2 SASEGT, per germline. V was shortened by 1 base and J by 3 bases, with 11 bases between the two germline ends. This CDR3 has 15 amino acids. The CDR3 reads CASSEGTGVTDTQYF. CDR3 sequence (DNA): TGTGCCAGCAGTGAAGGGACGGGAGTAACAGATACGCAGTATTTT.

The chain's CDR3 is CASGTALSSYNSPLHF. CDR3 nucleotide sequence: TGTGCCAGCGGCACAGCGTTGAGCTCCTATAATTCACCCCTCCACTTT. J is TRBJ1-6 and V is TRBV2; D is unresolved. Trimming shortened V by 8 bases and J by 0 bases, and 14 bases separated the two germline ends. The CDR3 totals 16 residues. From germline, CDR1 is SNHLY and CDR2 FYNNEI.

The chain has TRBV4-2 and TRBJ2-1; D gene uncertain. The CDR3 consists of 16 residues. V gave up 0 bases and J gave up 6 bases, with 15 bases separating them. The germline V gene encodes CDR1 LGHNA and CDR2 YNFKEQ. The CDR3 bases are TGTGCCAGCAGCCAAGATAGAACTTGGGTCGGCAATGAGCAGTTCTTC. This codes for CASSQDRTWVGNEQFF.

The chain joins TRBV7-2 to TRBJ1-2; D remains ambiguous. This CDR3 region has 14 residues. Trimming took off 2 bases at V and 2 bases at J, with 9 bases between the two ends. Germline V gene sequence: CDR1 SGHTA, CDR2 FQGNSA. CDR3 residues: CASSLQRTNYGYTF. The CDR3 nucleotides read TGTGCCAGCAGCTTACAGCGGACGAACTATGGCTACACCTTC.

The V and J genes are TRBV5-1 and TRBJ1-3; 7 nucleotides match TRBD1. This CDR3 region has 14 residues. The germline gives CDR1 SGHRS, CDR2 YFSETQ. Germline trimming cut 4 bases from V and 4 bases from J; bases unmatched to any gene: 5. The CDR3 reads CASSVGTVGNTIYF. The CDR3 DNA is TGCGCCAGCAGCGTCGGGACAGTCGGAAACACCATATATTTT.

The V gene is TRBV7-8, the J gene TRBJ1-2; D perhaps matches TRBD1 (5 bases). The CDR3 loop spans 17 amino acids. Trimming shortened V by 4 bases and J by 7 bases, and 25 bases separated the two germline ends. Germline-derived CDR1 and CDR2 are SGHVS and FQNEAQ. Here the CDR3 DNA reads TGTGCCAGCAGCTCCACCCGCTCCAGGGCGATGGGACCTGGCTACACCTTC. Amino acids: CASSSTRSRAMGPGYTF.

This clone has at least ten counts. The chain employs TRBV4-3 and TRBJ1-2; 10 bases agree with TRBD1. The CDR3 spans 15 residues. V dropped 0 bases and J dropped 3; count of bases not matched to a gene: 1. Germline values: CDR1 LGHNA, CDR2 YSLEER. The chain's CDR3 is CASSQDGTGDYGYTF. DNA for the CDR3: TGCGCCAGCAGCCAAGATGGGACAGGGGACTATGGCTACACCTTC.

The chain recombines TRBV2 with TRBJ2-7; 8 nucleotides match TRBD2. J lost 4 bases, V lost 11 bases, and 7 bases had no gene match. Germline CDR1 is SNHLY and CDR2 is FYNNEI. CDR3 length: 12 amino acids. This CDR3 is CAGGTSSYEQYF. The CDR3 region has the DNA TGTGCCGGGGGGACTAGTTCTTACGAGCAGTACTTC. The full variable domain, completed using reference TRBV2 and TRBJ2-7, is EPEVTQTPSHQVTQMGQEVILRCVPISNHLYFYWYRQILGQKVEFLVSFYNNEISEKSEIFDDQFSVERPDGSNFTLKIRSTKLEDSAMYFCAGGTSSYEQYFGPGTRLTVT.

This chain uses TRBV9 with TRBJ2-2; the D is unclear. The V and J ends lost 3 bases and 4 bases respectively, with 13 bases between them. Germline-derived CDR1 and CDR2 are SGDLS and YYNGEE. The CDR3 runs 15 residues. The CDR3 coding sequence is TGTGCCAGCAGCGCTAGGATCGAAGGCACCGGGGAGCTGTTTTTT. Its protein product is CASSARIEGTGELFF.

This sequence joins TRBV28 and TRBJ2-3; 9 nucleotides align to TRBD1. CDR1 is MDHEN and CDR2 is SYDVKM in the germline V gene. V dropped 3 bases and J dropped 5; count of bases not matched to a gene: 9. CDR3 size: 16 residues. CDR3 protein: CASSFSQGAIGDTQYF. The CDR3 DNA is TGTGCCAGCAGTTTCTCACAGGGGGCGATTGGAGATACGCAGTATTTT.

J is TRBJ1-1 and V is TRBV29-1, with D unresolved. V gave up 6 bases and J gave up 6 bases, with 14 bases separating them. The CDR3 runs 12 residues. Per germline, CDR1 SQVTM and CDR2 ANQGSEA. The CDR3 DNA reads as TGCAGCGTCCTAGGGAGTTTCGCTGAAGCTTTCTTT. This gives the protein CSVLGSFAEAFF.

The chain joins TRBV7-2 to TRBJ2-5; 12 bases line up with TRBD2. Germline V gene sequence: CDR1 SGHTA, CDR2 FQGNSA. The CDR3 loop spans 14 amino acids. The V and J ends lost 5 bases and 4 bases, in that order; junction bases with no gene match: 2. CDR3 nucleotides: TGTGCCAGCAGCCTGACTAGCGGGAGAGAGACCCAGTACTTC. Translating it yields CASSLTSGRETQYF.

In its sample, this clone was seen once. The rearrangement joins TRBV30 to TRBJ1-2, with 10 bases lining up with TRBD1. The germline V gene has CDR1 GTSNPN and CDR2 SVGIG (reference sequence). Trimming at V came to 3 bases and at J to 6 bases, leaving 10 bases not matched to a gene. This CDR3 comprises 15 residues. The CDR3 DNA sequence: TGTGCCTGGAGCGGGAGGGGACAGGGGCGGGATGGCTACACCTTC. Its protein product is CAWSGRGQGRDGYTF.

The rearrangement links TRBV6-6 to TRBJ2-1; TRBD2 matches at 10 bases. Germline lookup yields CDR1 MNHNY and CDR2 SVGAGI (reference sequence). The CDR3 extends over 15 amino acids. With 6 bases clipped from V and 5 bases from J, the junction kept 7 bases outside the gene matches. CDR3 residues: CASSDTSGDDNEQFF. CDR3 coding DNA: TGTGCCAGCAGCGACACTAGCGGGGATGACAATGAGCAGTTCTTC.

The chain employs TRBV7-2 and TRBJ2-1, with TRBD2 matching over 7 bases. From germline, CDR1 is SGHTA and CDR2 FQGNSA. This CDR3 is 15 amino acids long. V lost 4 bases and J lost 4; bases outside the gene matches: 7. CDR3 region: CASSSGTTYYNEQFF. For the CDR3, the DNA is TGTGCCAGCAGCTCCGGGACTACCTATTACAATGAGCAGTTCTTC. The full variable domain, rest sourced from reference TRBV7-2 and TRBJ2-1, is GAGVSQSPSNKVTEKGKDVELRCDPISGHTALYWYRQSLGQGLEFLIYFQGNSAPDKSGLPSDRFSAERTGGSVSTLTIQRTQQEDSAVYLCASSSGTTYYNEQFFGPGTRLTVL.

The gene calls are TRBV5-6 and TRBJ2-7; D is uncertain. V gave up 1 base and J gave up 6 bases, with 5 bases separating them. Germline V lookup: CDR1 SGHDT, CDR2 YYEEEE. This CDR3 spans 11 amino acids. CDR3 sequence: CASSLSSEQYF. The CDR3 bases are TGTGCCAGCAGCTTGTCTAGCGAGCAGTACTTC.

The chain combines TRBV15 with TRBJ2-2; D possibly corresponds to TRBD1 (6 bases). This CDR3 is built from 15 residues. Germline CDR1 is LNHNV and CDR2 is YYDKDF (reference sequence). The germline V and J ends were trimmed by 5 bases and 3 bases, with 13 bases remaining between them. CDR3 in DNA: TGTGCCACCAGCTGGGGCTCAGGGGACACCGGGGAGCTGTTTTTT. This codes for CATSWGSGDTGELFF. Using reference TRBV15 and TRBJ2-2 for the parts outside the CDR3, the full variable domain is DAMVIQNPRYQVTQFGKPVTLSCSQTLNHNVMYWYQQKSSQAPKLLFHYYDKDFNNEADTPDNFQSRRPNTSFCFLDIRSPGLGDTAMYLCATSWGSGDTGELFFGEGSRLTVL.

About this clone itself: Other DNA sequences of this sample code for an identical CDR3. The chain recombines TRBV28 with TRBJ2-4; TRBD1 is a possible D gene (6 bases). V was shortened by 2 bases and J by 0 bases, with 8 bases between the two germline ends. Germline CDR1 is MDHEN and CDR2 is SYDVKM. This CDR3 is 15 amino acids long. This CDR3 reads CASSLGQLAKNIQYF. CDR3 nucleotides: TGTGCCAGCAGTTTAGGACAGCTAGCCAAAAACATTCAGTACTTC.